This T cell receptor (beta chain) was found in a study of blood T cell repertoires in COVID-19. On the study more broadly: The origin of the acute and convalescent COVID-19 samples was the United States, Italy and Spain. T cells, B-cell-depleted T cells, or PBMCs supplied cDNA or gDNA.

Original methodology: Reference gene primers were amplified, and this amplification served to estimate nucleated cell counts. Profiling relied on immunoSEQ multiplex PCR, and the TCRdb table lists in-frame clones only, not all of them. The V and J calls and clone size are taken from that table; D and trimming were inferred from the DNA. The sample yields 300,000 to 400,000 clones, 87% seen once. The CDR3 totals 13 residues. Trimming stripped 1 base from V and 7 bases from J, with 10 bases between. Looked up from germline, CDR1 is LGHDT and CDR2 is YNNKEL (reference sequence). Those enrolled in Seattle joined during active infection and were followed longitudinally afterward.

The V call is TRBV3-1 (or the pseudogene TRBV3-2), the J call TRBJ1-1; D call uncertain. The sequenced material came from peripheral blood. The sequence was obtained from a woman aged 60-75 years with COVID-19, enrolled during active disease. The CDR3, as DNA: TGTGCCAGCAGCCAAGTCGGAGCGGGTGAAGCTTTCTTT. This codes for CASSQVGAGEAFF.